Following are 31 T cell receptor beta chains from one sample sequenced in a study of T cell responses to AZD1222 COVID-19 vaccine. Clones were read by immunoSEQ multiplex PCR, and TCRdb kept only the in-frame ones, dropping some. The data show roughly 270,000 clones, approximately 94% seen once. This specimen was peripheral blood, taken 28 days after the second AZD1222 dose. Source of these receptors: an adult who received the AZD1222 COVID-19 vaccine.

This chain joins TRBV5-1 and TRBJ2-3, with D possibly matching TRBD2 (5 bases). This CDR3 is 13 amino acids long. Germline values: CDR1 SGHRS, CDR2 YFSETQ. V lost 5 bases and J lost 3, with 10 bases in between. The CDR3 sequence: CASRSDSTDTQYF. The CDR3 DNA sequence: TGCGCCAGCAGATCGGACTCTACAGATACGCAGTATTTT.

Concerning this clone: This sample includes further DNA sequences coding for the same CDR3. The V and J genes are TRBV5-1 and TRBJ1-2; D is undetermined. CDR1 and CDR2 from the germline V gene are SGHRS and YFSETQ. The CDR3 runs to 13 residues. V shed 1 base and J shed 2 bases, with 6 bases lying between them. This chain's CDR3 is CASSLSGNYGYTF. The CDR3 DNA sequence: TGCGCCAGCAGCTTGTCGGGGAACTATGGCTACACCTTC.

This clone was counted once. The rearrangement uses TRBV5-4 and TRBJ2-2, with TRBD1 matching 8 bases. The CDR3 is 16 amino acids. CDR1 is SGHNT, CDR2 YYREEE, per germline (reference sequence). V shed 5 bases, J shed 3 bases, and the junction held 9 bases outside the gene matches. DNA of the CDR3: TGTGCCAGCAGAAATCGACAGGGGCCCTACACCGGGGAGCTGTTTTTT. Amino acids: CASRNRQGPYTGELFF.

J is TRBJ2-1 and V is TRBV5-1; tentative D call: TRBD2 (6 bases). V was pared by 3 bases and J by 5 bases, with 12 bases between. CDR3 length: 14 residues. CDR1 is SGHRS and CDR2 is YFSETQ in the germline V gene. The CDR3 here is CASSSGGIDNEQFF. The DNA of the CDR3 is TGCGCCAGCAGCTCCGGGGGTATCGACAATGAGCAGTTCTTC.

This clone has a single count. The rearrangement links TRBV20-1 to TRBJ2-3, with TRBD2 as a possible D gene (6 bases). CDR1 and CDR2 (germline): DFQATT, SNEGSKA (reference sequence). The CDR3 spans 13 residues. V was clipped by 3 bases and J by 4 bases, with 11 bases between them. CDR3 DNA: TGCAGTGCTAGTAGTGGGAGGCCAGATACGCAGTATTTT. Translated: CSASSGRPDTQYF.

The gene calls are TRBV5-1 and TRBJ1-2, with 7 bases matching TRBD1. The CDR3 loop spans 14 amino acids. The germline gives CDR1 SGHRS, CDR2 YFSETQ. V gave up 4 bases and J gave up 2 bases; unmatched junction bases: 5. The CDR3 sequence is CASSPPGQNYGYTF. The CDR3 DNA is TGCGCCAGCAGCCCACCGGGACAGAACTATGGCTACACCTTC.

This clone showed up just once. The chain couples TRBV4-2 to TRBJ2-7; D is unclear. V lost 3 bases to trimming and J lost 2 bases, with 14 bases between them. Looked up from germline, CDR1 is LGHNA and CDR2 is YNFKEQ. This CDR3 contains 15 residues. The CDR3, as DNA: TGTGCCAGCAGCCACTCCTTGACAATCACCTACGAGCAGTACTTC. Translated, it gives CASSHSLTITYEQYF.

The chain recombines TRBV7-2 with TRBJ2-2, with 11 bases fitting TRBD2. CDR1 and CDR2 from the germline V gene are SGHTA and FQGNSA. The junction had 4 bases not matched to a gene; V was cut back by 4 bases and J by 6 bases. CDR3 length: 15 amino acids. CDR3 protein: CASSSVAGGAGELFF. CDR3 in DNA: TGTGCCAGCAGCTCCGTAGCGGGAGGGGCCGGGGAGCTGTTTTTT.

The chain recombines TRBV14 with TRBJ2-1, with a weak D call TRBD1 (5 bases). V lost 5 bases, J lost 0 bases, and 14 bases lay in between. From germline, CDR1 is SGHDN and CDR2 FVKESK. CDR3 length equals 16 residues. CDR3 nucleotide sequence: TGTGCCAGCAGCGCCGTAGGGGTGAGCTCCTACAATGAGCAGTTCTTC. Translated, it gives CASSAVGVSSYNEQFF.

The V and J genes are TRBV24-1 and TRBJ2-7; 8 nucleotides align to TRBD1. Germline V gene data show CDR1 as KGHDR and CDR2 as SFDVKD. V trimming: 3 bases; J trimming: 5 bases; junction bases outside the gene matches: 5. CDR3 length: 14 amino acids. In DNA form, the CDR3 reads TGTGCCACCAGTGATCCGGACAGGGTTCACGAGCAGTACTTC. Translating gives CATSDPDRVHEQYF.

The CDR3 loop reads CASKRTNNQPQHF. As DNA, the CDR3 is TGTGCCAGCAAACGGACAAACAATCAGCCCCAGCATTTT. This sequence joins TRBV28 and TRBJ1-5; the D gene is possibly TRBD1 (5 bases). V gave up 7 bases and J gave up 3 bases, with 10 bases separating them. Germline CDR1 and CDR2: MDHEN and SYDVKM. This CDR3 is built from 13 residues.

This rearrangement joins TRBV5-6 to TRBJ1-6, with D unclear. V lost 0 bases and J lost 7, with 5 bases in between. Germline CDR1 is SGHDT and CDR2 is YYEEEE. The CDR3 is 13 amino acids. In DNA, the CDR3 is TGTGCCAGCAGCTTGGCTCCAAATTCACCCCTCCACTTT. Amino acid sequence: CASSLAPNSPLHF.

This chain uses TRBV28 with TRBJ2-1, with a weak D call TRBD2 (6 bases). The CDR3 totals 14 residues. CDR1 is MDHEN and CDR2 is SYDVKM in the germline V gene. Trimming pared 7 bases from V and 7 bases from J, leaving 17 bases between. DNA of the CDR3: TGTGCCAGCACCGAAGGGACTTATGGGAATGAGCAGTTCTTC. Translation: CASTEGTYGNEQFF.

V usage is TRBV6-1 and J usage is TRBJ1-2, with D possibly matching TRBD1 (6 bases). Germline-derived CDR1 and CDR2 are MNHNS and SASEGT. The CDR3 spans 14 residues. V shed 2 bases and J shed 4 bases, with 11 bases lying between them. The CDR3 sequence: CASSEYRALYGYTF. In nucleotides, the CDR3 is TGTGCCAGCAGTGAATACAGGGCCCTCTATGGCTACACCTTC.

This chain connects TRBV5-1 to TRBJ2-2; D uncertain. This CDR3 comprises 14 residues. Germline V gives CDR1 SGHRS, CDR2 YFSETQ. V lost 3 bases, J lost 0 bases, and 6 bases lay in between. CDR3 residues: CASSSLSNTGELFF. The CDR3 DNA is TGCGCCAGCAGCTCACTTTCGAACACCGGGGAGCTGTTTTTT.

This clone was observed once. This chain links TRBV27 with TRBJ1-4; D ambiguous. The CDR3 spans 15 residues. The germline gives CDR1 MNHEY, CDR2 SMNVEV (reference sequence). Deletions cut 0 bases from V and 2 bases from J, with 7 bases between. CDR3 in DNA: TGTGCCAGCAGTTTATCCAGACGGACTAATGAAAAACTGTTTTTT. Its translation: CASSLSRRTNEKLFF.

The rearrangement uses TRBV12-3 or TRBV12-4 and TRBJ2-1; 10 bases align to TRBD1. The CDR3 sequence is 13 residues long. Trimming cost V 6 bases and J 6 bases; bases outside gene matches: 2. The CDR3 sequence is CASRRTGGNEQFF. CDR3 nucleotide sequence: TGTGCCAGCAGGCGGACAGGGGGCAATGAGCAGTTCTTC.

The chain uses TRBV3-1 (or the pseudogene TRBV3-2) and TRBJ2-2; no clear D. Germline-derived CDR1 and CDR2 are LGHDT and YNNKEL (reference sequence). V was shortened by 0 bases and J by 0 bases, with 11 bases between the two germline ends. CDR3 length: 17 amino acids. For the CDR3, the DNA is TGTGCCAGCAGCCAAGATCGCGGTAGGGCGAACACCGGGGAGCTGTTTTTT. The encoded protein is CASSQDRGRANTGELFF.

As DNA, the CDR3 is TGTGCCAGCAGTGCCGACAGGGGAAGCAATCAGCCCCAGCATTTT. It encodes CASSADRGSNQPQHF. The rearrangement links TRBV27 to TRBJ1-5, with 8 bases that match TRBD1. With V trimmed by 5 bases and J by 1 base, 4 bases remained unmatched. This CDR3 contains 15 residues. Germline CDR1 MNHEY, CDR2 SMNVEV (reference sequence).

The chain is built from TRBV5-4 and TRBJ2-7, with D possibly TRBD1 on 5 matching bases. Between the trimmed V and J ends, which lost 4 bases and 2 bases, there was a span of 13 bases. This CDR3 has 14 amino acids. From germline, CDR1 is SGHNT and CDR2 YYREEE (reference sequence). CDR3 loop: CASSAGQGPYEQYF. The CDR3 coding sequence is TGTGCCAGCAGCGCAGGGCAGGGTCCCTACGAGCAGTACTTC.

This clone was recorded once. The CDR3: CASSPDKRTEEVVWNTEAFF. The DNA of the CDR3 is TGCGCCAGCAGTCCGGATAAGAGGACAGAGGAGGTAGTGTGGAACACTGAAGCTTTCTTT. The chain recombines TRBV23-1 with TRBJ1-1, with D possibly being TRBD1 (6 bases). Being an ORF, TRBV23-1 has a function that is uncertain. The CDR3 consists of 20 residues. Trimming cost V 4 bases and J 1 base, with 28 bases left between them.

This chain joins TRBV7-2 and TRBJ2-7; no clear D. CDR3 length equals 15 residues. The germline gives CDR1 SGHTA, CDR2 FQGNSA. V lost 0 bases to trimming and J lost 2 bases, with 11 bases between them. CDR3 nucleotide sequence: TGTGCCAGCAGCTTAGCGTTCAGAGCCACCTACGAGCAGTACTTC. Translated: CASSLAFRATYEQYF.

The J gene is TRBJ2-7, the V gene TRBV12-3 or TRBV12-4; no reliable D call. V was clipped by 9 bases and J by 6 bases, with 12 bases between them. The CDR3 length is 11 residues. The CDR3 DNA is TGTGCCAGTTCGACCTTCCTCGAGCAGTACTTC. Encoded protein: CASSTFLEQYF.

The chain combines TRBV9 with TRBJ2-7; D perhaps matches TRBD1 (6 bases). The V and J ends lost 5 bases and 4 bases respectively, with 13 bases between them. The CDR3 covers 13 residues. Germline-derived CDR1 and CDR2 are SGDLS and YYNGEE. The CDR3: CASRPGTNYEQYF. The CDR3 coding sequence is TGTGCCAGCAGGCCCGGGACAAATTACGAGCAGTACTTC.

This clone was found once. This CDR3 reads CASSLASGYEQYF. The CDR3 DNA reads TGTGCCAGCAGTTTAGCTAGCGGCTACGAGCAGTACTTC. This chain links TRBV6-5 with TRBJ2-7; 7 bases match TRBD2. The germline gives CDR1 MNHEY, CDR2 SVGAGI. V was pared by 4 bases and J by 3 bases, with 3 bases of the junction left unmatched. This CDR3 contains 13 residues.

The chain couples TRBV2 to TRBJ2-3, with 10 bases fitting TRBD1. Per the germline V gene, CDR1 is SNHLY and CDR2 is FYNNEI. This CDR3 is built from 14 residues. V lost 7 bases, J lost 4 bases, and 5 bases stayed unmatched. The chain's CDR3 is CASIRTGGSDTQYF. CDR3 nucleotide sequence: TGTGCCAGCATTCGGACAGGGGGATCAGATACGCAGTATTTT.

The rearrangement joins TRBV7-2 to TRBJ2-1, with 7 bases that match TRBD2. Trimming at V came to 1 base and at J to 5 bases, leaving 5 bases not matched to a gene. The CDR3 is 15 residues long. Per the germline V gene, CDR1 is SGHTA and CDR2 is FQGNSA. In DNA, the CDR3 is TGTGCCAGCAGCTTAGTAGGGACTACAAACAATGAGCAGTTCTTC. Translating it yields CASSLVGTTNNEQFF.

This clone appeared a few times. The chain links TRBV24-1 to TRBJ1-1, with 9 bases lining up with TRBD1. The CDR3 is 15 residues long. The germline V gene encodes CDR1 KGHDR and CDR2 SFDVKD. V shed 4 bases, J shed 5 bases, and the junction held 7 bases outside the gene matches. The CDR3 coding sequence is TGTGCCACCAGTGAGCCGGGACAGGGTGTGACTGAAGCTTTCTTT. The encoded protein is CATSEPGQGVTEAFF.

This clone was recorded once. The V and J genes are TRBV27 and TRBJ1-2, with no clear D. The CDR3 runs to 13 residues. Germline-derived CDR1 and CDR2 are MNHEY and SMNVEV (reference sequence). The V end was cut by 5 bases, the J end by 3 bases, with 10 bases between. CDR3 amino acids: CASSPSSDYGYTF. CDR3 DNA sequence: TGTGCCAGCAGTCCTAGCTCGGACTATGGCTACACCTTC.

This clone is a singleton in its sample. The chain recombines TRBV7-3 with TRBJ2-1; D possibly corresponds to TRBD1 (6 bases). V was trimmed by 5 bases and J by 4 bases, leaving 12 bases between them. The length of the CDR3 is 14 residues. The germline V gene has CDR1 SGHTA and CDR2 FQGTGA. The CDR3 DNA follows: TGTGCCAGCAGCAAACTAGGGGGTTACAATGAGCAGTTCTTC. Translating gives CASSKLGGYNEQFF.

This clone has only one observation. This chain connects TRBV30 to TRBJ2-7; D ambiguous. CDR3 length equals 12 residues. The V gene's germline CDR1 is GTSNPN and CDR2 SVGIG (reference sequence). The V end lost 5 bases, the J end lost 0 bases, and 8 bases lay between the germline ends. The CDR3 DNA reads TGTGCCTGGCAACTCAACTCCTACGAGCAGTACTTC. Its protein product is CAWQLNSYEQYF.